This TCR beta chain was sequenced for a study of cytomegalovirus exposure and HLA in healthy donors. Germline assignment: CDR1 SNHLY and CDR2 FYNNEI. The CDR3 totals 12 residues. V lost 7 bases to trimming and J lost 7 bases, with 13 bases between them. The PCR made use of 60 Vbeta and 13 Jbeta primers. Assay: immunoSEQ multiplex PCR; the TCRdb copy retains only in-frame clones and omits some. The sample consists of approximately 150,000 clones, roughly 74% of them appearing once. For this clone: Its antigen is as yet unknown.

Overall study findings and caveats: A later analysis linked a missense DCLRE1C variant to TCR beta V- and J-gene trimming. The authors later found TCR association rates varying by HLA locus, with DRB1 most and HLA-C fewest.

The chain recombines TRBV2 with TRBJ1-2; the D gene is possibly TRBD1 (5 bases). This clonotype originated in a male donor in good health and CMV-seronegative. Material: PBMCs. The CDR3 DNA reads TGTGCCAGCACCGGAGACAGTCTTGGCTACACCTTC. This sequence encodes CASTGDSLGYTF. Together with reference TRBV2 and TRBJ1-2, the CDR3 gives the full variable domain: EPEVTQTPSHQVTQMGQEVILRCVPISNHLYFYWYRQILGQKVEFLVSFYNNEISEKSEIFDDQFSVERPDGSNFTLKIRSTKLEDSAMYFCASTGDSLGYTFGSGTRLTVV.